The sample holds one count of the clone carrying this T cell receptor (beta chain). What it recognizes is unknown. These data are taken from a study of T cell responses to AZD1222 COVID-19 vaccine. Study results and caveats: The study found Spike-specific TCR breadth and depth rose after two AZD1222 doses. Repertoire sampling was restricted to post-peak T cell response timepoints. Possibly, clonal diversity was underestimated; donors were largely white British and included more females.

CDR3 length equals 16 residues. Germline CDR1 SGHNT, CDR2 YYREEE (reference sequence). V was clipped by 1 base and J by 4 bases; unmatched bases: 9. Assay: immunoSEQ multiplex PCR; the TCRdb copy retains only in-frame clones and omits some. This table holds about 130,000 clones, about 90% found once. The TCR comes from an adult in good health. The chain links TRBV5-4 to TRBJ2-3, with 7 bases fitting TRBD1. The specimen was peripheral blood, collected on day 0 of MenACWY control vaccination. The DNA of the CDR3 is TGTGCCAGCAGCTTGCGTCTTACAGGGGAATCAGATACGCAGTATTTT. Its translation: CASSLRLTGESDTQYF.